The sequence of this T cell receptor (beta chain) was determined in a study of blood T cell repertoires in COVID-19. Across the whole study: Samples of COVID-19 (acute and convalescent) were obtained from the United States, Italy and Spain.

Patients from Seattle were sampled longitudinally, starting during active infection. Trimming removed 5 bases from V and 4 bases from J, with 18 bases in between. There are 15 residues in the CDR3. From germline, CDR1 is PRHDT and CDR2 FYEKMQ (reference sequence). TCRdb's copy holds only in-frame clones and misses some; the assay was immunoSEQ multiplex PCR. The profile shows just over 250,000 clones, 80% to 95% of them singletons. The sequenced sample consisted of peripheral blood. The receptor was derived from a person aged 18-30 years with COVID-19, enrolled during active disease. J is TRBJ2-7 and V is TRBV13; D gene unclear. CDR3 amino acids: CASSPGSSMGYEQYF. In DNA form, the CDR3 reads TGTGCCAGCAGCCCAGGCAGTAGTATGGGTTACGAGCAGTACTTC.